This T cell receptor (beta chain) was identified in a study of T-cell reconstitution after alpha-beta-depleted transplantation in children. The authors prepared the TCRbeta library with unique molecular identifiers. TCRdb reanalysed the PCR reads using MiXCR and keeps one entry per CDR3 protein. The sample holds 500,000 to 600,000 distinct CDR3 sequences, approximately 32% seen once. The CDR3 contains 12 residues. V lost 3 bases, J lost 6 bases, and 11 bases lay in between. Germline loops: CDR1 SQVTM, CDR2 ANQGSEA. The sequenced sample was PBMCs from the stem cell graft donor, obtained from the stem cell graft. This chain joins TRBV29-1 and TRBJ1-1; D unresolved. This clonotype was sampled from a human donor who donated a stem cell graft to a child with aplastic anemia. The CDR3 nucleotides are TGCAGCGTTGATAGCGCAGTTCCTGAAGCTTTCTTT. Translating it yields CSVDSAVPEAFF.